This T cell receptor (beta chain) was sequenced for a study of blood T cell repertoires in COVID-19. Study-wide background: From T cells, B-cell-depleted T cells, or PBMCs came the material, which was cDNA or gDNA.

Generated by immunoSEQ multiplex PCR, the TCRdb table keeps only in-frame clones and is missing some. The table has 200,000 to 250,000 clones, approximately 82% seen once. This clone is a singleton in its sample. This clonotype originated in an elderly woman with active or convalescent COVID-19. Sequenced sample: peripheral blood.

CDR3 DNA: TGTGCCAGCGGACAGGGGATGAACACTGAAGCTTTCTTT. It yields the protein CASGQGMNTEAFF. This sequence joins TRBV28 and TRBJ1-1; 9 positions match TRBD1. This CDR3 comprises 13 residues. Germline CDR1 is MDHEN and CDR2 is SYDVKM. V lost 8 bases and J lost 0; bases outside the gene matches: 1.